This T cell receptor beta chain came from a study of cytomegalovirus exposure and HLA in healthy donors. Study-level results: Reports indicate that TCR beta sequences accurately predicted the HLA-A and HLA-B alleles of most subjects. A later analysis linked a missense variant in DCLRE1C to the trimming of TCR beta V and J genes. In a later analysis, HLA-associated beta chains showed higher expansion and lower generation probabilities than comparable chains. A few chains tied to CMV proved CMV antigen-specific in vitro.

A note on this clone: What it binds is unknown.

Trimming took 7 bases from V and 0 from J, leaving 13 bases between them. The CDR3 consists of 15 residues. CDR1 is SGHTA, CDR2 FQGNSA, per germline. The PCR ran on 60 Vbeta and 13 Jbeta primers. Clones were read by immunoSEQ multiplex PCR, and TCRdb kept only the in-frame ones, dropping some. The sample holds under 150,000 clones, 80% seen once. The sequencing input was PBMCs. V gene TRBV7-2 combines with J gene TRBJ1-3; D remains unclear. This clonotype originated in a man younger than 45 in good health and CMV-seronegative. DNA for the CDR3: TGTGCCAGCAAATCCGGAGTAGGCTCTGGAAACACCATATATTTT. Its protein is CASKSGVGSGNTIYF.